This TCR beta chain is drawn from a study of breast tumors, draining lymph nodes, adjacent tissues. TCRdb independently ran MiXCR on the multiplex PCR reads; one entry per CDR3 protein. The table has about 180,000 distinct CDR3 sequences, 25% to 40% seen once; the top ten hold about 3.8%. Study-wide findings and caveats: Data only fit, rather than demonstrated, lymph node origin of most tumor T cells.

The length of the CDR3 is 15 residues. Germline V gives CDR1 MNHNS, CDR2 SASEGT. The junction had 6 bases not matched to a gene; V was cut back by 4 bases and J by 0 bases. Breast cancer patients provided tissue from their axillary draining lymph nodes. The sample holds many counts of this clonotype. What it recognizes is unknown. The source of this sequence is a female donor with breast cancer. Some clones in this sample may be carry-over from other donors' samples. Sequencing was carried out using axillary lymph node tissue. This rearrangement joins TRBV6-1 to TRBJ2-7; 7 bases are a match to TRBD1. As DNA, the CDR3 is TGTGCCAGCAGTGCAGGGACAGCGAGCTCCTACGAGCAGTACTTC. This codes for CASSAGTASSYEQYF.